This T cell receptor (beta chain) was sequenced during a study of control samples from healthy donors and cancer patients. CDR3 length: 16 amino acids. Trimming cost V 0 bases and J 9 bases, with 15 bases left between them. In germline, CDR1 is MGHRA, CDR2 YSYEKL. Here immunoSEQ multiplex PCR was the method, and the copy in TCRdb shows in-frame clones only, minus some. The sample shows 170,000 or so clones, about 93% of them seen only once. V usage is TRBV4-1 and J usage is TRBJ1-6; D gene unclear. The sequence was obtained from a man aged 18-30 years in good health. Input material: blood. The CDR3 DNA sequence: TGCGCCAGCAGCCAAGATGGGCTCCCGGCAGGTTCACCCCTCCACTTT. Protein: CASSQDGLPAGSPLHF.